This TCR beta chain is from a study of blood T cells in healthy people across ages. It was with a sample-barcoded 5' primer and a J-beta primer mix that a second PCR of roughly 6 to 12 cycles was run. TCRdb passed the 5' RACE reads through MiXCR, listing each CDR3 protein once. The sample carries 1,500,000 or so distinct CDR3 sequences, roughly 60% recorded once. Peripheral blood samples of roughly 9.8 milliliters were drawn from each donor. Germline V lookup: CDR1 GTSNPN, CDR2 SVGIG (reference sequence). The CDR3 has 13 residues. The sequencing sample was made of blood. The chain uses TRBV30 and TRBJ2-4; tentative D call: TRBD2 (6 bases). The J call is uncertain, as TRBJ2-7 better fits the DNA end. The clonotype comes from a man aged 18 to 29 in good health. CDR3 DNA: TGTGCCTGGGACCCCGGGGGTTTCAACGAGCAGTACTTC. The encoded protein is CAWDPGGFNEQYF.